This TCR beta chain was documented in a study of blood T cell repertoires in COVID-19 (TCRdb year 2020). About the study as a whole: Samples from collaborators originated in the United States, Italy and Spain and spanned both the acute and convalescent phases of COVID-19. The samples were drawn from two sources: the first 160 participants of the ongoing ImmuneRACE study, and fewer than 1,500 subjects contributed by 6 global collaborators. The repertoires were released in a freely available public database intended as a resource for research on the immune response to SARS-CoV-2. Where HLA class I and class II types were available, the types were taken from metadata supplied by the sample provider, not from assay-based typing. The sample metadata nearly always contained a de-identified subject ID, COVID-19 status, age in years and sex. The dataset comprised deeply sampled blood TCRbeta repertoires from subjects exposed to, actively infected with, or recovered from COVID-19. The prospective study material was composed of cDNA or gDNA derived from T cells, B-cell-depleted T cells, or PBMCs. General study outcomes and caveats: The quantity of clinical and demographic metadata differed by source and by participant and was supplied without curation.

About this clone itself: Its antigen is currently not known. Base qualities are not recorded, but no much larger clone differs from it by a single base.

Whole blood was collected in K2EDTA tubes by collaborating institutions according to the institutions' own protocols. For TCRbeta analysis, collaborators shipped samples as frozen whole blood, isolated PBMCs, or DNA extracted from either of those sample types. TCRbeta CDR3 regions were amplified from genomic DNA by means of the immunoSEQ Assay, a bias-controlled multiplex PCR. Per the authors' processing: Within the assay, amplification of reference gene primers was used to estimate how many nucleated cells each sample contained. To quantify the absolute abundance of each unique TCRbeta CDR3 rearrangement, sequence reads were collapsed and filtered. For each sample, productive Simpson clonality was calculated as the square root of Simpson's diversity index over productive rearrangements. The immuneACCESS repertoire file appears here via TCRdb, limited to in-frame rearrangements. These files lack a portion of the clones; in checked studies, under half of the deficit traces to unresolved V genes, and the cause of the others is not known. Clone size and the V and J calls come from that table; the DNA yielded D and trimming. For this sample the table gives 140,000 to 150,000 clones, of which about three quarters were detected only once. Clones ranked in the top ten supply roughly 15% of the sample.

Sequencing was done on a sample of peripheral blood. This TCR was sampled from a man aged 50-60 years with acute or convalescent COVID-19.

The DNA sequence follows: TGTGCCAGCAGCTTAGGTTGGAGACAGGGCGAATCTGGGGCCAACGTCCTGACTTTC. It encodes CASSLGWRQGESGANVLTF. This receptor chain uses TRBV11-3 and TRBJ2-6; 7 bases in the junction line up with TRBD1. Including cysteine and phenylalanine, the CDR3 has 19 amino acids. The entry retains the CDR3 DNA only, 57 bases that are in frame from base 1. The germline V gene provides CDR1 SGHNT and CDR2 YENEEA. Trimming accounts for 1 base at V and 1 base at J, while the number of junction bases matched to no gene is 10.